The TCR beta chain under discussion was sequenced for a study of blood T cell repertoires in COVID-19. Study-wide context: Acute and convalescent COVID-19 specimens originated in the United States, Italy and Spain.

As processed by the authors: Reference gene primer amplification in the assay estimated nucleated cell counts. TCRdb's copy holds only in-frame clones and misses some; the assay was immunoSEQ multiplex PCR. The V and J calls and clone size are taken from that table; D and trimming were inferred from the DNA. This sample has about 42,000 clones, with about 88% found just once. The CDR3 sequence is 17 residues long. Germline V gives CDR1 MGHRA, CDR2 YSYEKL. The V end was cut by 2 bases, the J end by 2 bases, with 18 bases between. Source material: peripheral blood. V is TRBV4-1 and J is TRBJ2-5; TRBD1 might be the D (6 bases). The TCR sequence derives from a human donor in a cohort sampled during active COVID-19. The CDR3 reads CASSQSGHRGSQETQYF. In nucleotides, the CDR3 is TGCGCCAGCAGCCAAAGTGGGCATAGGGGGTCACAAGAGACCCAGTACTTC.